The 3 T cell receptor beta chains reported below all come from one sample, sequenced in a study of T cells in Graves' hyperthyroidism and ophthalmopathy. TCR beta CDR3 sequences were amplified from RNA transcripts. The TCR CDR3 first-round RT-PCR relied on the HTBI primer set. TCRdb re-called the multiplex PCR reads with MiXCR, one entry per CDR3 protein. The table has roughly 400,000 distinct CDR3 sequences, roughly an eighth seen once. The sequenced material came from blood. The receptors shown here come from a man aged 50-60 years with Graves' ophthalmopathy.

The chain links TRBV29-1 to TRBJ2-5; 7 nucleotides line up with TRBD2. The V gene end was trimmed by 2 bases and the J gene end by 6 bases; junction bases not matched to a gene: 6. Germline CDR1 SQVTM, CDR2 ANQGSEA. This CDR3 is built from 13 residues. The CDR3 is CSVEPGRGKTQYF. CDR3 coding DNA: TGCAGCGTTGAACCAGGGAGGGGCAAGACCCAGTACTTC.

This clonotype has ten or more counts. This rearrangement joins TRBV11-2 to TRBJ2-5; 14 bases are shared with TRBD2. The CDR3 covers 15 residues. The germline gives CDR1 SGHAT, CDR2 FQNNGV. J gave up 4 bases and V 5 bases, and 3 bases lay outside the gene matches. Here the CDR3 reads CASSEGLAGVETQYF. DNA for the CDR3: TGTGCCAGCAGCGAGGGACTAGCGGGAGTAGAGACCCAGTACTTC.

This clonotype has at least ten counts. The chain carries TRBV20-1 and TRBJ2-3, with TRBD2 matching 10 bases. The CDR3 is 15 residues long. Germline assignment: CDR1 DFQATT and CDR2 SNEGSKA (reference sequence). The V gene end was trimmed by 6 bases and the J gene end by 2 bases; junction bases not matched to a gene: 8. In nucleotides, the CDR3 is TGCAGTGCCCCAAAACTAGCGGGACCCACAGATACGCAGTATTTT. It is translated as CSAPKLAGPTDTQYF.